One T cell receptor (beta chain) is described in this entry. What it binds is unknown. CDR1 and CDR2 (germline): GTSNPN, SVGIG (reference sequence). This CDR3 has 13 amino acids. Between the trimmed V and J ends, which lost 7 bases and 3 bases, there was a span of 15 bases. The data were obtained in a study of cytomegalovirus exposure and HLA in healthy donors. Overall study context: When 398 donors were genotyped, 81% of them were found to fall in the Caucasian-associated ancestry cluster. Whole-study results and caveats: HLA-A and HLA-B allele assignments for most subjects were reportedly predicted accurately using TCR beta sequences. Certain indistinguishable V segments, among them TRBV6-2 and TRBV6-3, were excluded.

It was with 60 Vbeta and 13 Jbeta primers that the PCR ran. Under the authors' procedure: Some 80 million unique TCR beta chains, roughly 12 million shared, were counted in a later analysis. Sequencing used immunoSEQ multiplex PCR; TCRdb keeps in-frame clones, though not all of them. The V and J calls and clone size are taken from that table; D and trimming were inferred from the DNA. This sample lists almost 40,000 clones; its ten largest clones have around 3.2%. The clonotype comes from a woman aged 25 to 39 in good health and CMV-seropositive. The sample comprised PBMCs. The V and J genes are TRBV30 and TRBJ2-5; D might be TRBD2 (5 bases). The CDR3 bases are TGTGCCTCGATGCGGGCCGAGAAAGAGACCCAGTACTTC. It codes for CASMRAEKETQYF. Complete variable domain (other parts from reference TRBV30 and TRBJ2-5): SQTIHQWPATLVQPVGSPLSLECTVEGTSNPNLYWYRQAAGRGLQLLFYSVGIGQISSEVPQNLSASRPQDRQFILSSKKLLLSDSGFYLCASMRAEKETQYFGPGTRLLVL.